This record looks at one TCR beta chain sequence and its context. Its target is unknown. This sample stems from a study of monozygotic twins with inflammatory bowel disease. Study-wide results and caveats: For IBD, no single strong associated signal or clonotype was supported.

No DNA is given; TCRdb re-called the 5' RACE reads and lists each CDR3 protein once. Its listing shows roughly 120,000 distinct CDR3 sequences. The TCR was taken from a human donor with ulcerative colitis or Crohn's disease, or a healthy co-twin of an affected twin (not recorded which). Material for sequencing was blood.

CDR3 residues: CSGGSAGGEKLFF. The gene calls are TRBV29-1 and TRBJ1-4; the D call of TRBD1 rests on TCRdb alone, since no DNA is present to check it. The germline V gene has CDR1 SQVTM and CDR2 ANQGSEA. The CDR3 length is 13 residues.